Listed here are 8 T cell receptor beta chains from one sample, sequenced in a study of blood T cells in healthy people across ages. Sample-barcoded 5' priming and a J-beta primer mix drove a second PCR of roughly 7 to 11 cycles. TCRdb passed the 5' RACE reads through MiXCR, listing each CDR3 protein once. The data contain approximately 1,700,000 distinct CDR3 sequences, 30% to 40% of them singletons. Sequencing was done on a sample of blood. All receptors come from a human donor in good health.

Details on this clonotype: At one end, the junction sequence differs from germline, possibly due to a read error. The chain has TRBV6-5 and TRBJ2-7; no reliable D call. Germline V CDR1 and CDR2: MNHEY, SVGAGI. The CDR3 runs 14 residues. The CDR3 sequence is CATATFPSSYKQYF. The CDR3 DNA sequence: TGTGCCACAGCGACTTTCCCGAGCTCCTACAAGCAGTACTTC.

The chain carries TRBV7-9 and TRBJ2-4, with D possibly TRBD2 on 6 matching bases. The better agreement between TRBJ2-7 and the DNA end casts doubt on the J call. The germline CDR1 and CDR2 sequences are SEHNR and FQNEAQ (reference sequence). CDR3 length: 13 amino acids. The CDR3 loop is CASSQDGRSEQYF. For the CDR3, the DNA is TGTGCCAGCAGCCAGGACGGGAGATCCGAGCAGTACTTC.

This clonotype was picked up a small number of times. The V gene is TRBV7-2, the J gene TRBJ2-3, with 7 bases that match TRBD1. The CDR3 runs 15 residues. V lost 4 bases, J lost 5 bases, and 9 bases stayed unmatched. CDR1 is SGHTA, CDR2 FQGNSA, per germline. CDR3: CASSSDRVYLDTQYF. CDR3 DNA: TGTGCCAGCAGCTCAGACAGGGTCTATTTAGATACGCAGTATTTT.

Only a few counts were recorded for this clonotype. The chain couples TRBV12-3 or TRBV12-4 to TRBJ2-4; D is possibly TRBD1 (6 bases). The J call is doubtful: the DNA matches TRBJ2-7 better. The CDR3 loop spans 14 amino acids. The CDR3 sequence: CASSPDTGIYEQYF. CDR3 bases: TGTGCCAGCAGTCCAGACACAGGGATCTACGAGCAGTACTTC.

This clonotype was seen only once. The chain couples TRBV5-1 to TRBJ2-7, with D perhaps TRBD1 or TRBD2 (5 bases each). The end of the DNA is better explained by TRBJ2-5, so the J call may be wrong. Germline assignment: CDR1 SGHRS and CDR2 YFSETQ. The CDR3 is made up of 15 amino acids. CDR3 sequence: CASSPITLRGETQYF. CDR3 sequence (DNA): TGCGCCAGCAGCCCTATCACCCTGAGGGGAGAGACCCAGTACTTC.

This clonotype appeared a few times. The rearrangement uses TRBV25-1 and TRBJ2-3; no clear D gene. Trimming took 1 base from V and 6 from J, leaving 5 bases between them. The CDR3 is 12 residues long. In germline, CDR1 is MGHDK, CDR2 SYGVNS. The CDR3 reads CASSELLDTQYF. The DNA for the CDR3 is TGTGCCAGCAGTGAATTGCTGGATACGCAGTATTTT.

The genes are TRBV18 and TRBJ2-7; D may be TRBD1 (7 bases). The CDR3 runs to 15 residues. Germline lookup yields CDR1 KGHSH and CDR2 LQKENI. Trimming took 3 bases from V and 0 from J, leaving 12 bases between them. The CDR3 loop reads CASSPRGVSSYEQYF. DNA of the CDR3: TGTGCCAGCTCACCCAGGGGGGTGAGCTCCTACGAGCAGTACTTC.

J is TRBJ1-2 and V is TRBV20-1, with D unclear. The CDR3 runs 14 residues. V gave up 0 bases and J gave up 4 bases, with 12 bases separating them. In germline, CDR1 is DFQATT, CDR2 SNEGSKA (reference sequence). The DNA of the CDR3 is TGCAGTGCTAGAGATTTAGAACAGTCCTATGGCTACACCTTC. It translates to CSARDLEQSYGYTF.